What follows is one TCR beta chain and its context. The source of the sample is a study of glioma-infiltrating T cells after dendritic cell vaccination. Sequenced by immunoSEQ multiplex PCR; TCRdb stores in-frame clones only, minus some. The sample records tens of thousands of clones, roughly 83% being singletons. V lost 2 bases, J lost 3 bases, and 2 bases lay in between. Germline CDR1 and CDR2: SNHLY and FYNNEI. CDR3 size: 12 residues. As to time point: after dendritic cell vaccination, including at tumor progression/relapse. The chain combines TRBV2 with TRBJ2-1; D is unresolved. The receptor's source is a human donor with glioblastoma. The sample in question was blood, obtained after dendritic cell vaccination. CDR3 coding DNA: TGTGCCAGCAGTGAATACTACAATGAGCAGTTCTTC. Amino acids: CASSEYYNEQFF.